This T cell receptor (beta chain) was found in a study of cytomegalovirus exposure and HLA in healthy donors. Turning to the study itself: Findings of an earlier analysis included about 120 million unique TCR beta sequences from some 200 million T cells.

Primers for the PCR totalled 60 Vbeta and 13 Jbeta. Produced via immunoSEQ multiplex PCR; TCRdb's table is partial and in-frame only. The data contain tens of thousands of clones, roughly 80% of them singletons. This clone showed up just once. No antigen is known for it. The study, taken as a whole, reports: In a later analysis, specific HLA alleles were associated with approximately 17,000 TCR beta sequences at a 0.05 false discovery rate. Fewer N-insertions (relative to the roughly 610-donor mean) were reportedly seen in an Asian-associated ancestry cluster in a later analysis. The study labeled more than 150 TCR beta chains cytomegalovirus-associated.

Germline trimming cut 5 bases from V and 3 bases from J; bases unmatched to any gene: 10. Germline CDR1 and CDR2: GTSNPN and SVGIG (reference sequence). The CDR3 runs to 14 residues. What was sequenced was PBMCs. The sequence was obtained from a girl aged 2-9 years in good health and CMV-seropositive. This chain connects TRBV30 to TRBJ2-7, with TRBD2 matching over 7 bases. The CDR3 coding sequence is TGTGCCTGGGGGGAGGGCGGGACCTACTACGAGCAGTACTTC. Residues: CAWGEGGTYYEQYF.